The next 6 T cell receptor beta chains were all read from a single sample in a study of T cell changes during pregnancy in multiple sclerosis (dated by TCRdb to the late 2010s). Receptor libraries were prepared by the immunoSEQ multiplex PCR assay. The table comes from immuneACCESS by way of TCRdb, which keeps in-frame sequences with V and J called. Part of the clones is missing from these tables; in studies checked, under half for an unresolved V gene and the rest for unknown reasons. The sample includes 35,000 to 50,000 clones, with roughly nine tenths observed a single time. The ten largest clones add up to about 0.61% of the sample. Sequenced here: CD4+ T cells from peripheral blood mononuclear cells, sampled in the first trimester of pregnancy. The receptors originated from a female donor with multiple sclerosis, enrolled in a pregnancy study.

This clone is classed as medium-sized. The rearrangement links TRBV7-2 to TRBJ2-1, with TRBD2 identical over 11 bases. The CDR3 consists of 15 residues. V dropped 3 bases and J dropped 4; count of bases not matched to a gene: 2. Germline CDR1 and CDR2: SGHTA and FQGNSA. The CDR3, as DNA: TGTGCCAGCAGCTTGACTAGCGGGGATTACAATGAGCAGTTCTTC. It codes for CASSLTSGDYNEQFF.

The chain combines TRBV7-8 with TRBJ1-1; 9 nucleotides line up with TRBD1. The germline CDR1 and CDR2 sequences are SGHVS and FQNEAQ. CDR3 length: 14 amino acids. V lost 5 bases, J lost 10 bases, and 11 bases stayed unmatched. For the CDR3, the DNA is TGTGCCAGCAGCCAACGATTACAGGGGGCGATAGCTTTCTTT. It encodes CASSQRLQGAIAFF.

This chain connects TRBV5-4 to TRBJ2-2; maybe TRBD2 (5 bases). This CDR3 contains 16 residues. Trimming took off 4 bases at V and 2 bases at J, with 15 bases between the two ends. CDR1 SGHNT and CDR2 YYREEE come from the germline V gene (reference sequence). The CDR3 here is CASSLGLSINTGELFF. In DNA, the CDR3 is TGTGCCAGCAGCCTTGGACTGTCCATCAACACCGGGGAGCTGTTTTTT.

The rearrangement uses TRBV29-1 and TRBJ1-1; TRBD1 might be the D (5 bases). The CDR3 has 11 residues. The germline V gene encodes CDR1 SQVTM and CDR2 ANQGSEA. V lost 7 bases and J 5 bases, leaving 11 bases between the germline ends. Here the CDR3 DNA reads TGCAGCGGGGACTTTGGGACTGAAGCTTTCTTT. Translating gives CSGDFGTEAFF.

The chain combines TRBV28 with TRBJ1-2, with D unclear. The V gene's germline CDR1 is MDHEN and CDR2 SYDVKM. The CDR3 contains 15 residues. V was trimmed by 7 bases and J by 2 bases, leaving 17 bases between them. CDR3 sequence reads: CASTLAGRKNYGYTF. The CDR3 DNA reads as TGTGCCAGCACCCTAGCAGGCAGGAAGAACTATGGCTACACCTTC.

The chain combines TRBV4-3 with TRBJ2-7; 9 nucleotides line up with TRBD2. CDR1 is LGHNA and CDR2 is YSLEER in the germline V gene. This CDR3 has 16 residues. V was pared by 1 base and J by 4 bases, with 8 bases of the junction left unmatched. CDR3 sequence: CASSQGGLAGYYEQYF. The CDR3 nucleotides are TGCGCCAGCAGCCAAGGCGGCCTAGCGGGGTATTACGAGCAGTACTTC.